This is a list of T cell receptor beta chains from one sample in a study of graft-versus-host responses after intestinal transplantation. Antigens of these TCRs are unknown. TCRdb keeps only in-frame clones here, not all; method: immunoSEQ multiplex PCR. Seen here are around 100,000 clones, roughly 87% observed once, and the top ten hold 0.9% to 1%. The sample in question was unstimulated CD4+ T cells sorted from spleen or lymph node cells, obtained before transplant. The receptors were gathered from a human donor who was the organ donor for an intestinal transplant. CDR3s include the opening cysteine and the closing phenylalanine or tryptophan. The D gene is left open where the match is weak. Rows give clone size only sometimes, using once, few, many, or a class for an expanded clone.

D gene	V gene	J gene	clone size	CDR3 protein	CDR3 DNA
TRBD1	TRBV25-1	TRBJ1-4	.	CASSVSGGNEKLFF	TGTGCCAGCAGTGTGTCAGGGGGTAATGAAAAACTGTTTTTT
.	TRBV6-1	TRBJ2-3	.	CASSESGAPVTDTQYF	TGTGCCAGCAGTGAATCGGGGGCGCCGGTTACAGATACGCAGTATTTT
.	TRBV14	TRBJ1-2	.	CASSQELGFGYTF	TGTGCCAGCAGCCAAGAACTGGGGTTTGGCTACACCTTC
.	TRBV5-6	TRBJ1-5	.	CASSLGAGSQPQHF	TGTGCCAGCAGCTTGGGGGCAGGCAGTCAGCCCCAGCATTTT
TRBD1	TRBV28	TRBJ1-6	once	CASGTAGTGSSPLHF	TGTGCCAGCGGAACCGCCGGGACAGGGTCTTCACCCCTCCACTTT
TRBD1	TRBV4-1	TRBJ1-2	.	CASSRDRVVGGYTF	TGCGCCAGCAGCCGAGACAGGGTTGTAGGCGGCTACACCTTC
.	TRBV30	TRBJ1-2	once	CAWSAMGGSDYTF	TGTGCCTGGAGTGCGATGGGGGGATCCGACTACACCTTC
.	TRBV2	TRBJ1-2	.	CASSDFEGNYGYTF	TGTGCCAGCAGTGATTTTGAGGGGAACTATGGCTACACCTTC
TRBD1	TRBV2	TRBJ1-1	.	CASNWNRQGSDTEAFF	TGTGCCAGCAACTGGAACCGACAGGGGTCGGACACTGAAGCTTTCTTT
.	TRBV6-6	TRBJ2-7	few	CASKGVAAEQYF	TGTGCCAGCAAAGGCGTGGCGGCCGAGCAGTACTTC
.	TRBV20-1	TRBJ1-2	.	CSARTNYGYTF	TGCAGTGCTAGGACTAACTATGGCTACACCTTC
TRBD1	TRBV2	TRBJ2-1	.	CAGRDRYLGEQFF	TGTGCCGGCCGGGACAGATACTTAGGTGAGCAGTTCTTC
.	TRBV7-9	TRBJ1-1	.	CASSPQGGAEAFF	TGTGCCAGCAGCCCTCAGGGAGGTGCTGAAGCTTTCTTT
TRBD1	TRBV7-9	TRBJ2-7	.	CASSLSNPLQGPQSYEQYF	TGTGCCAGCAGCTTATCGAATCCGTTACAGGGGCCTCAAAGCTACGAGCAGTACTTC
.	TRBV11-1	TRBJ1-1	few	CASSLTGRGTEAFF	TGTGCCAGCAGCTTAACAGGGCGGGGCACTGAAGCTTTCTTT
TRBD2	TRBV11-2	TRBJ2-7	.	CASSPPGTSGYYEQYF	TGTGCCAGCAGCCCGCCGGGGACTAGCGGCTACTACGAGCAGTACTTC
.	TRBV30	TRBJ1-1	.	CAWSVLSTEAFF	TGTGCCTGGAGTGTACTGAGCACTGAAGCTTTCTTT
.	TRBV9	TRBJ2-5	.	CASSGPGFQETQYF	TGTGCCAGCAGCGGACCAGGATTCCAAGAGACCCAGTACTTC
.	TRBV30	TRBJ1-2	.	CAWSLGNRHPNGYTF	TGTGCCTGGAGTTTGGGGAACCGCCATCCTAATGGCTACACCTTC
TRBD1	TRBV19	TRBJ2-3	.	CATSSTGTATDTQYF	TGTGCCACCTCCTCCACCGGGACAGCCACAGATACGCAGTATTTT
.	TRBV10-3	TRBJ2-2	.	CAISESDRLAGELFF	TGTGCCATCAGTGAGTCTGACAGATTGGCCGGGGAGCTGTTTTTT
TRBD1	TRBV11-2	TRBJ1-6	.	CASSLVSAGGAGYNSPLHF	TGTGCCAGCAGCTTAGTTTCGGCAGGGGGCGCGGGCTATAATTCACCCCTCCACTTT
.	TRBV7-2	TRBJ2-6	.	CASSLGATSGANVLTF	TGTGCCAGCAGCTTAGGGGCGACCTCTGGGGCCAACGTCCTGACTTTC
.	TRBV7-2	TRBJ1-1	.	CASSSKTGNTEAFF	TGTGCCAGCAGCTCGAAGACAGGGAACACTGAAGCTTTCTTT
.	TRBV18	TRBJ2-5	.	CASSPGALGAETQYF	TGTGCCAGCTCACCGGGGGCATTGGGAGCAGAGACCCAGTACTTC
.	TRBV30	TRBJ1-6	.	CAWKGGDPYNSPLHF	TGTGCCTGGAAGGGGGGGGATCCCTATAATTCACCCCTCCACTTT
TRBD2	TRBV5-1	TRBJ2-3	.	CASSSLQRGFTDTQYF	TGCGCCAGCAGCTCCCTTCAGCGGGGCTTCACAGATACGCAGTATTTT
.	TRBV25-1	TRBJ1-2	.	CASSQLAANYGYTF	TGTGCCAGCAGTCAATTGGCCGCTAACTATGGCTACACCTTC
.	TRBV30	TRBJ2-2	.	CAWTRDSSTGELFF	TGTGCCTGGACTCGGGACTCAAGCACCGGGGAGCTGTTTTTT
.	TRBV30	TRBJ1-2	.	CAWSVLALEGYTF	TGTGCCTGGAGTGTACTGGCACTCGAGGGCTACACCTTC
TRBD1	TRBV28	TRBJ1-5	.	CASTLGQGAQPQHF	TGTGCCAGCACCCTAGGACAGGGCGCTCAGCCCCAGCATTTT
.	TRBV7-2	TRBJ1-5	.	CASSLSGDQPQHF	TGTGCCAGCAGCTTAAGCGGGGATCAGCCCCAGCATTTT